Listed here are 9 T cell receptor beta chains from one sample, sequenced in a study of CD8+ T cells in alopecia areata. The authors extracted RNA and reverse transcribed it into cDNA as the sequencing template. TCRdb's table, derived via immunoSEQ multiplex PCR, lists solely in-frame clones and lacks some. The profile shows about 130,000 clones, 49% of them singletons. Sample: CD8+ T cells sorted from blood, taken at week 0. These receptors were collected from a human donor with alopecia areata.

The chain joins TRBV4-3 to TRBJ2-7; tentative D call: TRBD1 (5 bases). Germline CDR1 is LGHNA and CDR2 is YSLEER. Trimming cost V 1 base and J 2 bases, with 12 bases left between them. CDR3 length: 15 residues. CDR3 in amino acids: CASSQVTGVTYEQYF. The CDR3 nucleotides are TGCGCCAGCAGCCAAGTAACAGGTGTCACCTACGAGCAGTACTTC.

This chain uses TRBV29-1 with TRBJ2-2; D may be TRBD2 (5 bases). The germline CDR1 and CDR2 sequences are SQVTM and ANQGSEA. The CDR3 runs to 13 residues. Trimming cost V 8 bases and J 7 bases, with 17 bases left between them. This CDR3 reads CSSLDGVGGELFF. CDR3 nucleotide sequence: TGCAGCTCATTGGACGGGGTCGGCGGGGAGCTGTTTTTT.

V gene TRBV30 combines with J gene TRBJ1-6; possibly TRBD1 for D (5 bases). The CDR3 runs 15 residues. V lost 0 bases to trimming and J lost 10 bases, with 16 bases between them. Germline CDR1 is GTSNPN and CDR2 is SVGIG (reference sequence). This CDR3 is CAWSVNAGLNSPLHF. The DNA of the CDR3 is TGTGCCTGGAGTGTAAACGCAGGGCTCAACTCACCCCTCCACTTT. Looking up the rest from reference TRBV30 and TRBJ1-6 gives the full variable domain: SQTIHQWPATLVQPVGSPLSLECTVEGTSNPNLYWYRQAAGRGLQLLFYSVGIGQISSEVPQNLSASRPQDRQFILSSKKLLLSDSGFYLCAWSVNAGLNSPLHFGNGTRLTVT.

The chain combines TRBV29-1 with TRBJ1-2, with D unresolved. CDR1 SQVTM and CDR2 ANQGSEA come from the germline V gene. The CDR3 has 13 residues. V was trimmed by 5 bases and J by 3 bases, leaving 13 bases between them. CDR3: CSVQAPGDYGYTF. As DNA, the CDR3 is TGCAGCGTTCAGGCCCCTGGGGACTATGGCTACACCTTC.

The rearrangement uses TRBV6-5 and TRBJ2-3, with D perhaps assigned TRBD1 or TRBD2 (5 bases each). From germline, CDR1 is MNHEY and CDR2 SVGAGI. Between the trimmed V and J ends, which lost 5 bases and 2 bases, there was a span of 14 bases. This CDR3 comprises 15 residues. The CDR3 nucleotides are TGTGCCAGCAGTCCCGGGACCCCCCACACAGATACGCAGTATTTT. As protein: CASSPGTPHTDTQYF.

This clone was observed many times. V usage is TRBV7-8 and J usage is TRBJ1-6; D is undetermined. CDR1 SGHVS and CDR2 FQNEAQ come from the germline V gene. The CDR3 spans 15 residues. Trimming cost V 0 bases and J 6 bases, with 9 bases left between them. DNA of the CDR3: TGTGCCAGCAGCTTAGCGAGCACAGCTAATTCACCCCTCCACTTT. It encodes CASSLASTANSPLHF.

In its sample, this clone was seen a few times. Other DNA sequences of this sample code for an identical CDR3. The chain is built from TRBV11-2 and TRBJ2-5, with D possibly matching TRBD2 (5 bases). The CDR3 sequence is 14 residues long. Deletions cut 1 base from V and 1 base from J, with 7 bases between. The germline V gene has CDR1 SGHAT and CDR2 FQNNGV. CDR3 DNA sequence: TGTGCCAGCAGCTTAGCGGGGTCCCAAGAGACCCAGTACTTC. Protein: CASSLAGSQETQYF.

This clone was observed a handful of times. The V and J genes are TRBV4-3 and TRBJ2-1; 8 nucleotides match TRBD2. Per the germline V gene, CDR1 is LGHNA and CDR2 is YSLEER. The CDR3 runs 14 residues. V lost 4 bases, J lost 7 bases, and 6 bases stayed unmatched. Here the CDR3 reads CASSPGGEVNEQFF. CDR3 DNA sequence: TGCGCCAGCAGCCCGGGAGGGGAGGTGAATGAGCAGTTCTTC.

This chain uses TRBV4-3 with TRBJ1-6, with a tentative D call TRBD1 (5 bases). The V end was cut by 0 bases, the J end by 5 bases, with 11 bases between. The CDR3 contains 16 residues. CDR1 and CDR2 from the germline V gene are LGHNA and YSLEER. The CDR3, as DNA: TGCGCCAGCAGCCAAGACCCGACAGATGATAATTCACCCCTCCACTTT. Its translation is CASSQDPTDDNSPLHF.